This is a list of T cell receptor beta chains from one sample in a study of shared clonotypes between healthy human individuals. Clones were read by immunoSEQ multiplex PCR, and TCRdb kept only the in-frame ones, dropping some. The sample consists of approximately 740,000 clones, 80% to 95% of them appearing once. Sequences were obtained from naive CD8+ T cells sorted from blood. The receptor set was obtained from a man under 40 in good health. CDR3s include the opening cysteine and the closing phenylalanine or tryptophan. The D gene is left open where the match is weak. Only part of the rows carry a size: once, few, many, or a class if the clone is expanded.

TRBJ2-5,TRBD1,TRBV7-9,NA,CASSGGRGQETQYF,TGTGCCAGCAGCGGGGGCAGGGGGCAAGAGACCCAGTACTTC
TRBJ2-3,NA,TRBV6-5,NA,CASTTGSTDTQYF,TGTGCCAGCACCACGGGGAGCACAGATACGCAGTATTTT
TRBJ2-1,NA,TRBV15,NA,CATFGPGARNEQFF,TGTGCCACCTTCGGACCGGGCGCGAGGAATGAGCAGTTCTTC
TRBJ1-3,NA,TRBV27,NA,CASSRDGASGNTIYF,TGTGCCAGCAGTCGAGACGGAGCCTCTGGAAACACCATATATTTT
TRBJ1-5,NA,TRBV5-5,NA,CASSRGGSNQPQHF,TGTGCCAGCAGCCGGGGTGGTAGCAATCAGCCCCAGCATTTT
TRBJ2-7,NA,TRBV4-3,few,CASSQVRGSGYEQYF,TGCGCCAGCAGCCAAGTAAGGGGTAGCGGCTACGAGCAGTACTTC
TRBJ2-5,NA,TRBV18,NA,CASSPRPPGETQYF,TGTGCCAGCTCACCCAGACCCCCCGGGGAGACCCAGTACTTC
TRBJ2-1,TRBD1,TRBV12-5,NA,CASRQGAVNEQFF,TGTGCTAGTCGGCAGGGGGCCGTGAATGAGCAGTTCTTC
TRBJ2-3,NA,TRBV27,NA,CASSLSRATDTQYF,TGTGCCAGCAGTTTATCCAGGGCCACAGATACGCAGTATTTT
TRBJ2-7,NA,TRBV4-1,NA,CASSQVRGQPYEQYF,TGCGCCAGCAGCCAAGTCCGGGGACAACCTTACGAGCAGTACTTC
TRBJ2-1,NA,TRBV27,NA,CASSSLGPLYNEQFF,TGTGCCAGCAGTTCCCTTGGACCCCTCTACAATGAGCAGTTCTTC
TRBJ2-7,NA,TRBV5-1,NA,CASSLGDGLSSSYEQYF,TGCGCCAGCAGCTTGGGGGACGGACTTTCAAGCTCCTACGAGCAGTACTTC
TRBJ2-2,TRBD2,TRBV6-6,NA,CASSYPLADVDGELFF,TGTGCCAGCAGTTACCCTCTAGCGGATGTCGACGGGGAGCTGTTTTTT
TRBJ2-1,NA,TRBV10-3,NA,CAISEPLTRNEQFF,TGTGCCATCAGTGAGCCTTTGACCAGGAATGAGCAGTTCTTC
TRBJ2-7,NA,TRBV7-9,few,CASSRTSRPPISYEQYF,TGTGCCAGCAGCCGCACCTCTAGGCCGCCGATATCCTACGAGCAGTACTTC
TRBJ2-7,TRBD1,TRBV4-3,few,CASRARDREYEQYF,TGCGCCAGCAGGGCCCGGGACAGGGAATACGAGCAGTACTTC
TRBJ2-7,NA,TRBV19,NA,CASSLTGSYEQYF,TGTGCCAGTAGTTTGACGGGTTCCTACGAGCAGTACTTC
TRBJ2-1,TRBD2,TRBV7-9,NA,CASSYASGRGEQFF,TGTGCCAGCAGCTACGCTAGCGGGAGGGGGGAGCAGTTCTTC
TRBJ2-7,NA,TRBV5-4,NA,CASSPPYVDRSYEQYF,TGTGCCAGCAGCCCTCCCTACGTTGACAGGTCCTACGAGCAGTACTTC
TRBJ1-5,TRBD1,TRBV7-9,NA,CASSYWGQGINQPQHF,TGTGCCAGCAGCTACTGGGGACAGGGGATCAATCAGCCCCAGCATTTT
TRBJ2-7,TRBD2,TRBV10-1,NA,CATSTSAEGSYEQYF,TGCGCCACTTCGACTAGCGCTGAAGGGTCCTACGAGCAGTACTTC
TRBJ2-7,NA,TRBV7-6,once,CASSLERAYEQYF,TGTGCCAGCAGCTTAGAGCGAGCCTACGAGCAGTACTTC
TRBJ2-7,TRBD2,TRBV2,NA,CASSESSGNRYEQYF,TGTGCCAGCAGTGAAAGCAGCGGGAATCGGTACGAGCAGTACTTC
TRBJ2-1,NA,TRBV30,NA,CAWSVNRAPGEQFF,TGTGCCTGGAGCGTAAACAGGGCACCCGGTGAGCAGTTCTTC
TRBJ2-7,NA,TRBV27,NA,CASRQQGLIYEQYF,TGTGCCAGCAGGCAACAGGGTCTAATATACGAGCAGTACTTC
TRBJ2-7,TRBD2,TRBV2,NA,CASSEGTSASSYEQYF,TGTGCCAGCAGTGAAGGGACTAGCGCCTCCTCCTACGAGCAGTACTTC
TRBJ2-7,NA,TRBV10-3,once,CAISGGTLSSYEQYF,TGTGCCATCAGTGGTGGGACTCTTAGCTCCTACGAGCAGTACTTC
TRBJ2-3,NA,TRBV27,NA,CASSSNDRDTQYF,TGTGCCAGCAGTTCAAATGATCGAGATACGCAGTATTTT
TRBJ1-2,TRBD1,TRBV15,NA,CATSREGRGHGYTF,TGTGCCACCAGCAGAGAGGGCAGGGGGCATGGCTACACCTTC
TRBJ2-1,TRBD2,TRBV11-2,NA,CASSLLLAGFDNEQFF,TGTGCCAGCAGCTTACTCCTAGCGGGATTCGACAATGAGCAGTTCTTC
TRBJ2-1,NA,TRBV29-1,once,CSVELSGFSYNEQFF,TGCAGCGTTGAACTAAGCGGTTTCTCCTACAATGAGCAGTTCTTC
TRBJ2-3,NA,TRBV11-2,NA,CASSPPVTGIFTDTQYF,TGTGCCAGCAGTCCCCCCGTTACAGGGATTTTCACAGATACGCAGTATTTT
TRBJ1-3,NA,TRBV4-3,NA,CASSRDPSSGNTIYF,TGCGCCAGCAGCAGGGACCCAAGCTCTGGAAACACCATATATTTT
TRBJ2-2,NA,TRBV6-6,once,CASTYLAEATGELFF,TGTGCCAGCACATACTTAGCGGAGGCCACCGGGGAGCTGTTTTTT
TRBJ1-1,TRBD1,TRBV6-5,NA,CASRPGQALGEAFF,TGTGCCAGCAGACCGGGACAGGCCTTAGGGGAAGCTTTCTTT
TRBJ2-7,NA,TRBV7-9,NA,CASSLGQGKDYEQYF,TGTGCCAGCAGCTTAGGGCAGGGCAAGGACTACGAGCAGTACTTC
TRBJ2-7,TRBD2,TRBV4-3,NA,CASSQSLAGGNYEQYF,TGCGCCAGCAGCCAATCACTAGCGGGAGGGAACTACGAGCAGTACTTC
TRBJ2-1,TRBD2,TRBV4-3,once,CASSQEGLGDYHNEQFF,TGCGCCAGCAGCCAAGAGGGTCTGGGGGACTACCACAATGAGCAGTTCTTC
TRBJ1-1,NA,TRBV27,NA,CASRGGVNTEAFF,TGTGCCAGCAGAGGCGGGGTGAACACTGAAGCTTTCTTT
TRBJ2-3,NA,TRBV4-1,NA,CASSLRRGTASTDTQYF,TGCGCCAGCAGCCTCCGAAGGGGGACCGCGAGCACAGATACGCAGTATTTT
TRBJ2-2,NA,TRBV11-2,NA,CASSIIAAGTGELFF,TGTGCCAGCAGCATTATAGCGGCCGGGACCGGGGAGCTGTTTTTT
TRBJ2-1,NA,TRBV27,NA,CASSPPDTPRDEQFF,TGTGCCAGCAGTCCCCCGGACACTCCCCGCGATGAGCAGTTCTTC